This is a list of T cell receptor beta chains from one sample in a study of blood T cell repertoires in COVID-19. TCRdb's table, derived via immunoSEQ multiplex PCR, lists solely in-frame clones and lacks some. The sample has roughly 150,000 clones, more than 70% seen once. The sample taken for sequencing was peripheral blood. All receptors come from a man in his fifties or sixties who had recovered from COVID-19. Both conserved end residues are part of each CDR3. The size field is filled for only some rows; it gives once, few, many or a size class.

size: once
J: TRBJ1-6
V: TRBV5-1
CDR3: CASSRTGEADSPLHF

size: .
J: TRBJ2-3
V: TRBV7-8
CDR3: CASSLGLAGGGSTDTQYF

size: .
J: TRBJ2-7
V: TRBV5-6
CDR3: CASSFPDRVVYEQYF

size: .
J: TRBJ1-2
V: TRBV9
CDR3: CAGRDRAGGYTF

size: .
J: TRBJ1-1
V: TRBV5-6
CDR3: CASSLAGTNTEAFF

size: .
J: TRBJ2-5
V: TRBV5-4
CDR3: CASSFRDRKETQYF

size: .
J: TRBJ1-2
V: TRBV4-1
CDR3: CASSQEMGRNYGYTF

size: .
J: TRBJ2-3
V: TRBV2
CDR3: CASLPGLAGGVDTQYF

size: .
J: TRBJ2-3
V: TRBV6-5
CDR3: CASSRQSTDTQYF

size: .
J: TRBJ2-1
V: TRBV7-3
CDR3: CASSLWVAGVGNEQFF

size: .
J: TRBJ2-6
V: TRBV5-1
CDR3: CASRFQGSLRSGANVLTF

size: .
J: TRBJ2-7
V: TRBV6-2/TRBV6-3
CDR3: CASSYETGTGIDFYEQYF

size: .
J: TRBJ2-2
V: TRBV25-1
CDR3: CASSEYWEGELFF

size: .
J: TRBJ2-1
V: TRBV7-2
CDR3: CASSTYGTSGSNEQFF

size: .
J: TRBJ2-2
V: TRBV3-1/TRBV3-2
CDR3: CASSPTGGRFTGELFF

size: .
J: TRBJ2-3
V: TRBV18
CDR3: CASSRDSFTDTQYF

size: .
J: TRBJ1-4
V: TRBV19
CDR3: CASARTGLDEKLFF

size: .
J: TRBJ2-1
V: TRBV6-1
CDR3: CASSDGRSSYNEQFF

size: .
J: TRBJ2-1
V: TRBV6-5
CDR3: CASKERTYNEQFF

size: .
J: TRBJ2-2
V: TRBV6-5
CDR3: CASSAIWGGGELFF

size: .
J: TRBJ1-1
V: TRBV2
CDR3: CASSPGQGWTEAFF

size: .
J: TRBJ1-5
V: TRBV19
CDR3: CASSIVRGPVQPQHF

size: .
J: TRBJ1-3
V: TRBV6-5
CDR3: CASSYSRTGSGNTIYF

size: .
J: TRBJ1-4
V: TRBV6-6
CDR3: CASRDQGRDNEKLFF